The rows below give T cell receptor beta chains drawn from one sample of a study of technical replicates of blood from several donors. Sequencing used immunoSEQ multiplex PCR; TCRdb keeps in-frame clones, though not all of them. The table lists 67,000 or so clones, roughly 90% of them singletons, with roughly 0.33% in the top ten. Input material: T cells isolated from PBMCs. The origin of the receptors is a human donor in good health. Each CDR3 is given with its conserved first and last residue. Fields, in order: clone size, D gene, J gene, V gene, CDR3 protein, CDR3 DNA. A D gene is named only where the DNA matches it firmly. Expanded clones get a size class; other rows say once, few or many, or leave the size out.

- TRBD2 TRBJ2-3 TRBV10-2 CASSESTGTSGSTDTQYF TGCGCCAGCAGTGAGTCGACTGGGACTAGCGGAAGCACAGATACGCAGTATTTT
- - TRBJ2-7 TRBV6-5 CASSFVSNGEQYF TGTGCCAGCAGTTTTGTCTCCAACGGGGAGCAGTACTTC
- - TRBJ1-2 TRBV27 CASSLSSPAAGYGYTF TGTGCCAGCAGTTTATCCTCCCCCGCCGCCGGGTATGGCTACACCTTC
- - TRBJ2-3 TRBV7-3 CASSLRRGSDTQYF TGTGCCAGCAGCTTAAGGAGGGGATCAGATACGCAGTATTTT
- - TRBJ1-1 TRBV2 CASSERGGEVTAFF TGTGCCAGCAGTGAAAGGGGGGGGGAGGTGACCGCTTTCTTT
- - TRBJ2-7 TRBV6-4 CASSDFGTYEQYF TGTGCCAGCAGTGACTTCGGGACCTACGAGCAGTACTTC
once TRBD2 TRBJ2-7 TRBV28 CASSSSGRASYEQYF TGTGCCAGCAGTTCCAGCGGGAGGGCCTCCTACGAGCAGTACTTC
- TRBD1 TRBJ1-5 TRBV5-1 CASSSDRGGQPQHF TGCGCCAGCAGTTCGGACAGGGGCGGTCAGCCCCAGCATTTT
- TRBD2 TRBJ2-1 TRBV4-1 CASSQGGSLAGLTTYNEQFF TGCGCCAGCAGCCAAGGAGGGTCCCTAGCGGGGCTCACCACCTACAATGAGCAGTTCTTC
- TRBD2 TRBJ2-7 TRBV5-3 CARSGGLDNYEQYF TGTGCCAGAAGTGGGGGACTAGACAACTACGAGCAGTACTTC
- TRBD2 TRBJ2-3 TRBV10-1 CASSPGLAGDTQYF TGCGCCAGCAGTCCGGGACTAGCGGGAGATACGCAGTATTTT
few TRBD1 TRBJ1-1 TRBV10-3 CAISESEGAPEAFF TGTGCCATCAGTGAGTCGGAGGGGGCCCCTGAAGCTTTCTTT
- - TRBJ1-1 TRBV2 CASKSRADTEAFF TGTGCCAGCAAATCCAGGGCAGACACTGAAGCTTTCTTT
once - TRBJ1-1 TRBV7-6 CASSLAGGVEVGTEAFF TGTGCCAGCAGCTTAGCCGGGGGGGTTGAGGTCGGCACTGAAGCTTTCTTT
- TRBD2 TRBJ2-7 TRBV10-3 CAISASGTSRGEQYF TGTGCCATCAGTGCCTCCGGGACTAGCCGCGGCGAGCAGTACTTC
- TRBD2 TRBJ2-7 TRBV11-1 CASSSAGALYEQYF TGTGCCAGCAGCTCAGCGGGAGCTTTGTACGAGCAGTACTTC
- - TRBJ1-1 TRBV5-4 CASSLVRGGTEAFF TGTGCCAGCAGCTTGGTCAGGGGAGGGACTGAAGCTTTCTTT